Included here is one T cell receptor beta chain sequence, with context. The data are from a study of CD8 T cells in Susac syndrome. The CDR3 runs 14 residues. Germline loops: CDR1 MGHDK, CDR2 SYGVNS. The junction had 5 bases not matched to a gene; V was cut back by 3 bases and J by 3 bases. An amount of RNA that ranged from roughly 0.45 to 1 ug was reverse transcribed with random hexamers. TCRdb reanalysed the immunoSEQ multiplex PCR reads using MiXCR and keeps one entry per CDR3 protein. The data contain roughly 100,000 distinct CDR3 sequences, approximately 93% of them singletons. The TCR originated in a human donor with Susac syndrome. The chain has TRBV25-1 and TRBJ2-7, with TRBD1 identical over 7 bases. Sequenced sample: CD8+ T cells from PBMCs. The CDR3 loop is CASSDRTGYYEQYF. The CDR3 DNA reads as TGTGCCAGCAGTGACCGGACAGGTTACTACGAGCAGTACTTC.